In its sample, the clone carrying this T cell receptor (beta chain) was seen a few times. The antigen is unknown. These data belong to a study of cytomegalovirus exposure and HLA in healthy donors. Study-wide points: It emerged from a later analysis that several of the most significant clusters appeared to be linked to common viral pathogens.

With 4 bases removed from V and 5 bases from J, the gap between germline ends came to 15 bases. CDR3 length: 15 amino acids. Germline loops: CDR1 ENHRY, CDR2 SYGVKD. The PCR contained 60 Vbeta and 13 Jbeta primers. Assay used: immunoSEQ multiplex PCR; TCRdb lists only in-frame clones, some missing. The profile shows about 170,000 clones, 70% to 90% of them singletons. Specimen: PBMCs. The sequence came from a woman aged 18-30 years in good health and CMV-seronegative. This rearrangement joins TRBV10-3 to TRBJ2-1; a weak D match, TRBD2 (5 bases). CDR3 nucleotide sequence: TGTGCCATCAGTGGGACTGCCGACTTCGACAATGAGCAGTTCTTC. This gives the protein CAISGTADFDNEQFF.